These 27 T cell receptor beta chains originate from one sample sequenced in a study of CD8+ T cells in alopecia areata. Extraction and reverse transcription of RNA yielded cDNA as the sequencing template. The data were produced by immunoSEQ multiplex PCR, yet TCRdb's version contains in-frame clones alone and is incomplete. The top ten hold approximately 23% of the sample, which has 100,000 to 130,000 clones, about 60% seen once. What was sequenced was NKG2D-low CD8+ T cells sorted from blood. All receptors derive from a human donor with alopecia areata.

This chain uses TRBV6-1 with TRBJ2-2, with D unresolved. V was shortened by 6 bases and J by 5 bases, with 13 bases between the two germline ends. This CDR3 spans 14 amino acids. Germline V CDR1 and CDR2: MNHNS, SASEGT. The CDR3 protein is CASSHPQVTGELFF. The CDR3 nucleotides read TGTGCCAGCAGCCACCCGCAGGTGACCGGGGAGCTGTTTTTT.

The V and J genes are TRBV7-9 and TRBJ2-2; D not certain. V was trimmed by 5 bases and J by 2 bases, leaving 12 bases between them. Germline V gene lookup returns CDR1 SEHNR and CDR2 FQNEAQ (reference sequence). The CDR3 consists of 15 residues. The CDR3 bases are TGTGCCAGCAGCCCTTCCCCGAGAAACACCGGGGAGCTGTTTTTT. Encoded protein: CASSPSPRNTGELFF.

The J gene is TRBJ2-3, the V gene TRBV27, with D maybe TRBD2 (6 bases). In germline, CDR1 is MNHEY, CDR2 SMNVEV (reference sequence). V dropped 6 bases and J dropped 2 bases, with 18 bases sitting between them. This CDR3 is 16 amino acids long. CDR3 loop: CASSSGGITHTDTQYF. Written as DNA, the CDR3 is TGTGCCAGCAGCTCGGGCGGGATTACGCACACAGATACGCAGTATTTT.

The chain links TRBV27 to TRBJ2-3; 8 nucleotides line up with TRBD2. The CDR3 length is 15 residues. The germline V gene encodes CDR1 MNHEY and CDR2 SMNVEV (reference sequence). Trimming at V came to 8 bases and at J to 7 bases, leaving 14 bases not matched to a gene. The CDR3 sequence: CASEDTGTRTHTQYF. CDR3 in DNA: TGTGCCAGCGAGGACACCGGGACTAGGACACATACGCAGTATTTT.

This clone was found a few times. The genes are TRBV5-1 and TRBJ2-7; D may match TRBD1 or TRBD2 (6 bases each). Trimming took 0 bases from V and 1 from J, leaving 8 bases between them. The CDR3 length is 14 residues. Germline CDR1 and CDR2: SGHRS and YFSETQ. The CDR3 here is CASSLAGASYEQYF. The DNA for the CDR3 is TGCGCCAGCAGCTTGGCGGGGGCATCCTACGAGCAGTACTTC.

The chain has TRBV2 and TRBJ1-3; D uncertain. V was clipped by 7 bases and J by 2 bases, with 9 bases between them. This CDR3 spans 13 amino acids. Germline V gene lookup returns CDR1 SNHLY and CDR2 FYNNEI. In nucleotides, the CDR3 is TGTGCCAGCACTGGAGGGACTGGAAACACCATATATTTT. Amino acids: CASTGGTGNTIYF.

The sample holds a few counts of this clone. The chain links TRBV7-8 to TRBJ2-1; D gene uncertain. This CDR3 has 14 amino acids. V lost 0 bases and J 0 bases, leaving 3 bases between the germline ends. In germline, CDR1 is SGHVS, CDR2 FQNEAQ. In nucleotides, the CDR3 is TGTGCCAGCAGCTTAGCCCCCTCCTACAATGAGCAGTTCTTC. This gives the protein CASSLAPSYNEQFF.

This clone was detected only a few times. The J gene is TRBJ2-5, the V gene TRBV27, with 12 bases aligning to TRBD2. The CDR3 contains 18 residues. V trimming: 1 base; J trimming: 2 bases; junction bases outside the gene matches: 8. Germline V lookup: CDR1 MNHEY, CDR2 SMNVEV (reference sequence). CDR3 residues: CASSLLASGRGIQETQYF. DNA of the CDR3: TGTGCCAGCAGTTTATTGGCTAGCGGGAGGGGGATTCAAGAGACCCAGTACTTC.

V and J are TRBV28 and TRBJ2-5; D ambiguous. The V end lost 3 bases, the J end lost 0 bases, and 8 bases lay between the germline ends. CDR1 and CDR2 (germline): MDHEN, SYDVKM. The CDR3 is 14 residues long. DNA of the CDR3: TGTGCCAGCAGTTTGGAGTTGTACCAAGAGACCCAGTACTTC. Encoded protein: CASSLELYQETQYF.

The chain is built from TRBV9 and TRBJ2-7; TRBD2 aligns across 7 bases. CDR1 and CDR2 (germline): SGDLS, YYNGEE. The CDR3 runs to 15 residues. With V trimmed by 4 bases and J by 2 bases, 9 bases remained unmatched. CDR3 nucleotide sequence: TGTGCCAGCAGCAGTGGGGCAGGGACTACCTACGAGCAGTACTTC. Translating it yields CASSSGAGTTYEQYF.

The CDR3 region is CASSFRASGTYEQYF. The CDR3 DNA sequence: TGTGCCAGCAGCTTTAGGGCTAGCGGAACCTACGAGCAGTACTTC. J is TRBJ2-7 and V is TRBV7-6; 7 nucleotides line up with TRBD2. J lost 2 bases, V lost 3 bases, and 7 bases had no gene match. CDR1 and CDR2 (germline): SGHVS, FNYEAQ. The CDR3 is 15 amino acids.

J is TRBJ2-1 and V is TRBV11-2; 7 nucleotides align to TRBD1. Germline-derived CDR1 and CDR2 are SGHAT and FQNNGV. After removal of 3 bases from V and 8 bases from J, the junction contained 16 bases not matched to a gene. CDR3 length: 17 amino acids. The DNA for the CDR3 is TGTGCCAGCAGCTTCCTTAATGAGGGGGCCGTCGATGATGAGCAGTTCTTC. It translates to CASSFLNEGAVDDEQFF.

J is TRBJ2-2 and V is TRBV29-1, with D possibly being TRBD1 or TRBD2 (7 bases each). V gave up 6 bases and J gave up 10 bases, with 21 bases separating them. Germline V lookup: CDR1 SQVTM, CDR2 ANQGSEA. CDR3 length: 14 amino acids. The chain's CDR3 is CSVLGVAGGEELFF. CDR3 nucleotide sequence: TGCAGCGTCCTCGGGGTAGCAGGGGGGGAGGAGCTGTTTTTT.

The chain carries TRBV7-9 and TRBJ2-6, with 10 bases fitting TRBD2. V was clipped by 5 bases and J by 1 base; unmatched bases: 5. The germline gives CDR1 SEHNR, CDR2 FQNEAQ (reference sequence). The CDR3 spans 17 residues. The CDR3 DNA reads TGTGCCAGCAGCCCTACTAGCGGGATGTCTGGGGCCAACGTCCTGACTTTC. Encoded protein: CASSPTSGMSGANVLTF.

The chain has TRBV27 and TRBJ2-1; D possibly uses TRBD1 or TRBD2 (5 bases each). V lost 6 bases and J lost 6, with 9 bases in between. The CDR3 is 12 amino acids. CDR1 MNHEY and CDR2 SMNVEV come from the germline V gene (reference sequence). As DNA, the CDR3 is TGTGCCAGCAGCCGTGGGGGCAATGAGCAGTTCTTC. This gives the protein CASSRGGNEQFF.

The chain couples TRBV9 to TRBJ2-1, with 8 nucleotides matching TRBD2. CDR1 is SGDLS, CDR2 YYNGEE, per germline. The CDR3 is 16 residues long. After removal of 1 base from V and 9 bases from J, the junction contained 12 bases not matched to a gene. CDR3 in amino acids: CASSVSAWGLGTEQFF. The DNA for the CDR3 is TGTGCCAGCAGCGTATCCGCGTGGGGACTAGGGACTGAGCAGTTCTTC.

In this sample, this clone turned up a few times. The V gene is TRBV13, the J gene TRBJ2-7; the match to TRBD2 covers 14 bases. V gave up 3 bases and J gave up 9 bases; unmatched junction bases: 7. The CDR3 loop spans 15 amino acids. Germline lookup yields CDR1 PRHDT and CDR2 FYEKMQ (reference sequence). The CDR3: CASSFGTSGSSGQYF. CDR3 in DNA: TGTGCCAGCAGCTTTGGGACTAGCGGGAGCAGCGGGCAGTACTTC.

This rearrangement joins TRBV13 to TRBJ2-2; D is undetermined. V was trimmed by 6 bases and J by 4 bases, leaving 9 bases between them. Germline V CDR1 and CDR2: PRHDT, FYEKMQ (reference sequence). CDR3 length equals 13 residues. The CDR3 here is CASSTYSTGELFF. The CDR3 coding sequence is TGTGCCAGCAGTACTTACTCCACCGGGGAGCTGTTTTTT.

The gene calls are TRBV13 and TRBJ2-5, with 15 bases that match TRBD2. There are 15 residues in the CDR3. Trimming took 5 bases from V and 4 from J; bases not matched to a gene: 2. The germline gives CDR1 PRHDT, CDR2 FYEKMQ (reference sequence). CDR3 region: CASSAGLAGGETQYF. The CDR3 DNA follows: TGTGCCAGCAGCGCGGGACTAGCGGGAGGAGAGACCCAGTACTTC.

The genes are TRBV6-6 and TRBJ1-2, with a tentative D call TRBD1 (5 bases). V was shortened by 7 bases and J by 6 bases, with 18 bases between the two germline ends. The CDR3 runs 14 residues. Germline CDR1 is MNHNY and CDR2 is SVGAGI (reference sequence). Here the CDR3 reads CASNPSGGGDGYTF. The DNA for the CDR3 is TGTGCCAGCAACCCTTCGGGGGGTGGAGATGGCTACACCTTC.

V is TRBV20-1 and J is TRBJ2-7; D remains ambiguous. Germline values: CDR1 DFQATT, CDR2 SNEGSKA (reference sequence). The V and J ends lost 6 bases and 2 bases respectively, with 8 bases between them. The CDR3 runs 11 residues. The CDR3 DNA is TGCAGTGCCCCGTGGACCTACGAGCAGTACTTC. Protein product: CSAPWTYEQYF.

V usage is TRBV25-1 and J usage is TRBJ2-2; 7 bases fit TRBD1. The germline V gene has CDR1 MGHDK and CDR2 SYGVNS. This CDR3 has 16 residues. J gave up 2 bases and V 4 bases, and 7 bases lay outside the gene matches. The CDR3 DNA sequence: TGTGCCAGCAGTGGCCCCGGGACAGTTAACACCGGGGAGCTGTTTTTT. Residues: CASSGPGTVNTGELFF.

The rearrangement joins TRBV5-1 to TRBJ2-7, with 9 bases lining up with TRBD2. The length of the CDR3 is 15 residues. Germline V gene sequence: CDR1 SGHRS, CDR2 YFSETQ. V lost 0 bases, J lost 5 bases, and 6 bases stayed unmatched. This chain's CDR3 is CASSLGGLAVDEQYF. DNA of the CDR3: TGCGCCAGCAGCTTGGGGGGACTAGCCGTCGACGAGCAGTACTTC. Looking up the rest from reference TRBV5-1 and TRBJ2-7 gives the full variable domain: KAGVTQTPRYLIKTRGQQVTLSCSPISGHRSVSWYQQTPGQGLQFLFEYFSETQRNKGNFPGRFSGRQFSNSRSEMNVSTLELGDSALYLCASSLGGLAVDEQYFGPGTRLTVT.

The V gene is TRBV6-5, the J gene TRBJ2-7; TRBD1 aligns across 10 bases. There are 15 residues in the CDR3. CDR1 and CDR2 (germline): MNHEY, SVGAGI. J gave up 4 bases and V 0 bases, and 3 bases lay outside the gene matches. Here the CDR3 reads CASSYSDRGQYEQYF. DNA for the CDR3: TGTGCCAGCAGTTACTCTGACAGGGGGCAATACGAGCAGTACTTC.

This chain links TRBV25-1 with TRBJ1-1; no reliable D call. Germline CDR1 MGHDK, CDR2 SYGVNS. This CDR3 has 12 residues. V lost 10 bases and J lost 3, with 12 bases in between. DNA of the CDR3: TGTGCCACACGTCTTGGGGACACTGAAGCTTTCTTT. The encoded protein is CATRLGDTEAFF.

This chain links TRBV20-1 with TRBJ2-5; weak D call: TRBD1 (5 bases). Looked up from germline, CDR1 is DFQATT and CDR2 is SNEGSKA (reference sequence). This CDR3 is 11 amino acids long. Trimming took off 3 bases at V and 5 bases at J, with 7 bases between the two ends. CDR3 coding DNA: TGCAGTGCTAGTTGGGGCGAGACCCAGTACTTC. Translation: CSASWGETQYF.

This chain joins TRBV7-8 and TRBJ2-7; a weak D match, TRBD1 (6 bases). Germline V gene data show CDR1 as SGHVS and CDR2 as FQNEAQ. Trimming stripped 3 bases from V and 2 bases from J, with 17 bases between. The CDR3 extends over 16 amino acids. The CDR3 region has the DNA TGTGCCAGCAGCTTTCGGACAGCCTCTGGTCCCTACGAGCAGTACTTC. Residues: CASSFRTASGPYEQYF.